This record covers a single T cell receptor beta chain. This sample is drawn from a study of blood T cell repertoires in COVID-19. Background on the study: The United States, Italy and Spain supplied acute and convalescent COVID-19 samples. The cDNA or gDNA used as material had been derived from T cells, B-cell-depleted T cells, or PBMCs.

Trimming stripped 0 bases from V and 1 base from J, with 5 bases between. Germline CDR1 reads SGHNT; CDR2 reads YYREEE (reference sequence). The CDR3 is made up of 13 amino acids. As handled by the study authors: Reference gene primer amplification gave nucleated cell count estimates. The method was immunoSEQ multiplex PCR; TCRdb's version includes in-frame clones alone and lacks a portion of them. That table furnishes V, J and clone size, whereas the DNA furnished D and trimming. This table holds about 200,000 clones, about 85% found once. Seattle-derived patients entered the study during active infection and were followed longitudinally.

This clonotype originated in a man aged 55 to 70 with COVID-19, enrolled during active disease. This sequence joins TRBV5-4 and TRBJ2-7; D is undetermined. The sample was peripheral blood. CDR3 region: CASSLDFSYEQYF. The CDR3 bases are TGTGCCAGCAGCTTGGACTTTTCCTACGAGCAGTACTTC.